A single sample gave rise to the 5 T cell receptor beta chains below, sequenced in a study of monozygotic twins with inflammatory bowel disease. One entry per CDR3 protein, without DNA, is what TCRdb gives after re-calling the 5' RACE reads. Its table lists approximately 45,000 distinct CDR3 sequences. Material: blood. These receptor sequences come from a human donor with ulcerative colitis or Crohn's disease, or a healthy co-twin of an affected twin (not recorded which).

J is TRBJ2-3 and V is TRBV5-1; as DNA is missing, the TRBD2 call by TCRdb cannot be tested. Germline V gene data show CDR1 as SGHRS and CDR2 as YFSETQ. There are 13 residues in the CDR3. The CDR3 is CASTLAGEDTQYF.

The chain is built from TRBV28 and TRBJ1-2. There are 14 residues in the CDR3. Germline V lookup: CDR1 MDHEN, CDR2 SYDVKM. The chain's CDR3 is CASSFSAGGYGYTF.

The gene calls are TRBV28 and TRBJ1-5; as DNA is missing, the TRBD1 call by TCRdb cannot be tested. This CDR3 is 16 amino acids long. Germline CDR1 reads MDHEN; CDR2 reads SYDVKM. CDR3 in amino acids: CASKLAGGFSNQPQHF.

This rearrangement joins TRBV20-1 to TRBJ1-5. In germline, CDR1 is DFQATT, CDR2 SNEGSKA (reference sequence). The CDR3 spans 15 residues. CDR3 in amino acids: CSARAFHNGVQPQHF.

This chain uses TRBV6-1 with TRBJ1-2. This CDR3 contains 14 residues. Germline assignment: CDR1 MNHNS and CDR2 SASEGT. The CDR3 loop reads CASSSPTTVDGYTF.